This TCR beta chain originates from a study of control samples from healthy donors and cancer patients. This clone was recorded a few times. Libraries were prepared by immunoSEQ multiplex PCR; TCRdb keeps only in-frame clonotypes and omits some of them. The sample holds under 450,000 clones, approximately 92% seen once. Sequenced material: PBMCs. The receptor's source is a man between 40 and 49 years old with head and neck cancer.

The CDR3 protein is CASRSQGFTEAFF. The CDR3 DNA sequence: TGTGCCAGCAGATCACAGGGGTTCACTGAAGCTTTCTTT. The rearrangement links TRBV2 to TRBJ1-1, with 7 bases identical to TRBD1. The V and J ends lost 6 bases and 4 bases, in that order; junction bases with no gene match: 5. CDR1 is SNHLY and CDR2 is FYNNEI in the germline V gene. The CDR3 consists of 13 residues.